Presented here are 5 T cell receptor beta chains from one specimen sequenced in a study of shared clonotypes between healthy human individuals. Assay used: immunoSEQ multiplex PCR; TCRdb lists only in-frame clones, some missing. The sample contains approximately 1.5 million clones, approximately 98.5% of which appear only once. The sequenced sample consisted of naive CD4+ T cells sorted from blood. Documented subset: CD45RA+ positively selected. The receptors come from a man aged 25-45 years in good health.

The V gene is TRBV5-1, the J gene TRBJ2-7, with 11 bases fitting TRBD2. V lost 1 base, J lost 2 bases, and 11 bases stayed unmatched. From germline, CDR1 is SGHRS and CDR2 YFSETQ. The CDR3 sequence is 18 residues long. CDR3 loop: CASSLPTSGTSGTYEQYF. The CDR3 coding sequence is TGCGCCAGCAGCTTGCCCACTTCCGGGACTAGCGGAACCTACGAGCAGTACTTC.

The V and J genes are TRBV19 and TRBJ2-5; the D gene is possibly TRBD2 (6 bases). Trimming took off 4 bases at V and 6 bases at J, with 21 bases between the two ends. The CDR3 covers 16 residues. Per germline, CDR1 LNHDA and CDR2 SQIVND (reference sequence). The CDR3 DNA reads as TGTGCCAGTAGTACCCCCGGGCGGGCAGGGAGGCAGACCCAGTACTTC. Amino acids: CASSTPGRAGRQTQYF. Drawing the rest from reference TRBV19 and TRBJ2-5, the complete variable domain is DGGITQSPKYLFRKEGQNVTLSCEQNLNHDAMYWYRQDPGQGLRLIYYSQIVNDFQKGDIAEGYSVSREKKESFPLTVTSAQKNPTAFYLCASSTPGRAGRQTQYFGPGTRLLVL.

The chain links TRBV27 to TRBJ1-2; no firm D call. Germline CDR1 is MNHEY and CDR2 is SMNVEV (reference sequence). V was shortened by 2 bases and J by 8 bases, with 9 bases between the two germline ends. The CDR3 contains 12 residues. The DNA of the CDR3 is TGTGCCAGCAGTTTAGAGGGAAGGGGCTACACCTTC. This encodes CASSLEGRGYTF.

Here the CDR3 DNA reads TGTGCCAGCAGCCAAGTAGGGACTAGTAGCGGGGAGCTGTTTTTT. This translates into CASSQVGTSSGELFF. The chain joins TRBV4-2 to TRBJ2-2; 8 bases align to TRBD2. This CDR3 spans 15 amino acids. V gave up 1 base and J gave up 7 bases; unmatched junction bases: 5. Germline CDR1 is LGHNA and CDR2 is YNFKEQ.

The gene calls are TRBV7-9 and TRBJ1-5, with 7 bases that match TRBD1. J gave up 9 bases and V 5 bases, and 10 bases lay outside the gene matches. The CDR3 is 14 residues long. The germline gives CDR1 SEHNR, CDR2 FQNEAQ (reference sequence). CDR3 in amino acids: CASSTEDRERPQHF. CDR3 bases: TGTGCCAGCAGCACCGAAGACAGGGAGCGGCCCCAGCATTTT.